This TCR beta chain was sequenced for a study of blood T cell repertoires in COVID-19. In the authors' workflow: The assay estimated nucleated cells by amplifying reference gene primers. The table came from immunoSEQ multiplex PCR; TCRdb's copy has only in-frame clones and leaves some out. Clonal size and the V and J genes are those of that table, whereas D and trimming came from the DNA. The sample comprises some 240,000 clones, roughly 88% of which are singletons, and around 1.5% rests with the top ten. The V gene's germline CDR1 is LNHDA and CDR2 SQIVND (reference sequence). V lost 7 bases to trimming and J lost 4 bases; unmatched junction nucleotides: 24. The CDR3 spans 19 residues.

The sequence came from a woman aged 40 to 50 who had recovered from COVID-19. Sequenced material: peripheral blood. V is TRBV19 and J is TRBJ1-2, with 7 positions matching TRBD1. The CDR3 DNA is TGTGCCAGTACCCAGTTGGGGACAGCACCGAGGTCGTCCTTCTATGGCTACACCTTC. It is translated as CASTQLGTAPRSSFYGYTF. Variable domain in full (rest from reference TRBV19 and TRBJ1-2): DGGITQSPKYLFRKEGQNVTLSCEQNLNHDAMYWYRQDPGQGLRLIYYSQIVNDFQKGDIAEGYSVSREKKESFPLTVTSAQKNPTAFYLCASTQLGTAPRSSFYGYTFGSGTRLTVV.